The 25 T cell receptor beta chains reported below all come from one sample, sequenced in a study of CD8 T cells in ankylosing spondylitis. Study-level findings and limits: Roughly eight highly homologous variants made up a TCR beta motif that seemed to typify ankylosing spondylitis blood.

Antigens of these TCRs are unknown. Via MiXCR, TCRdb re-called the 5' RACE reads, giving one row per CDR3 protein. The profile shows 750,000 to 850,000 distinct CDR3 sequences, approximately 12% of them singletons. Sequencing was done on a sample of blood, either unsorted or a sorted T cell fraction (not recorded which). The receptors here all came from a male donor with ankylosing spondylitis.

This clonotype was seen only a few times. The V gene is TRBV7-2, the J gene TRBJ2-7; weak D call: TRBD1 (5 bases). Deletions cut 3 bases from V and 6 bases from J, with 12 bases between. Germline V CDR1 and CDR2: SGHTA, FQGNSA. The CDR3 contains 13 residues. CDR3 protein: CASSFGQGLEQYF. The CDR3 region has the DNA TGTGCCAGCAGCTTTGGGCAGGGCCTCGAGCAGTACTTC.

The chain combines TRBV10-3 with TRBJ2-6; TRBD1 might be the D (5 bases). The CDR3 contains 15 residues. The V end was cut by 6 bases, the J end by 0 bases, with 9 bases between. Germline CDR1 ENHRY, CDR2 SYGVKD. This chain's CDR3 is CAIRDRLSGANVLTF. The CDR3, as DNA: TGTGCCATCAGAGACAGACTCTCTGGGGCCAACGTCCTGACTTTC.

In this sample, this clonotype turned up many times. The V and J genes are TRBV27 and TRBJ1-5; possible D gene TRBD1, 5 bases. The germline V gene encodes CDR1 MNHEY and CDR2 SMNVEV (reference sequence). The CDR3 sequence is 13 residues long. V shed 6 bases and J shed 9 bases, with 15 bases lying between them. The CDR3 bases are TGTGCCAGCAGCCGGGGGGACCATCGGCCCCAGCATTTT. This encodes CASSRGDHRPQHF.

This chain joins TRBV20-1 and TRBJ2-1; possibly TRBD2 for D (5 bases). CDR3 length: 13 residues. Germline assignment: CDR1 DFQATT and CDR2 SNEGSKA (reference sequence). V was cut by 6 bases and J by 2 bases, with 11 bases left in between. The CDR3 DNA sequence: TGCAGTGCGCTATCAGCGGCCTACAATGAGCAGTTCTTC. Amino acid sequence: CSALSAAYNEQFF.

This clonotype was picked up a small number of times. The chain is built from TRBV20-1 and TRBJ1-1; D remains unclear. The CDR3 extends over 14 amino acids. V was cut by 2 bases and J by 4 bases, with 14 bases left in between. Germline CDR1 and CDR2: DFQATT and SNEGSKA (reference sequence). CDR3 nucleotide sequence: TGCAGTGCTAGAACCCCCGGGGTAGGCACTGAAGCTTTCTTT. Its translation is CSARTPGVGTEAFF.

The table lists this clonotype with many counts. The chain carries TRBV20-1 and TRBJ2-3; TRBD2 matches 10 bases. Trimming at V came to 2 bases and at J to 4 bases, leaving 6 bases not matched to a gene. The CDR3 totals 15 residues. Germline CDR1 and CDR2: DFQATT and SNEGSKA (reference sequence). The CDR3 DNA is TGCAGTGCTAGATCGCTAGCGGGAGCTCCAGATACGCAGTATTTT. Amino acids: CSARSLAGAPDTQYF.

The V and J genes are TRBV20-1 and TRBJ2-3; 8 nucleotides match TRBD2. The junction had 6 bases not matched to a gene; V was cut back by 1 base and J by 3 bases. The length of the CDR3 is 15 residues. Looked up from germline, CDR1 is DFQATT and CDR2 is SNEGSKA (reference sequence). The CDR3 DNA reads TGCAGTGCTAGAGGGAGCGGGAGAGGGACAGATACGCAGTATTTT. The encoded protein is CSARGSGRGTDTQYF.

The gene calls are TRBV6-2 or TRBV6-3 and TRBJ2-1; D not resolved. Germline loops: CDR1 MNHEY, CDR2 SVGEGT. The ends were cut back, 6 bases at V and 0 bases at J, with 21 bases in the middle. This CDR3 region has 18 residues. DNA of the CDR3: TGTGCCAGCAGCCGACCGTTAACCGACCAAAGCTCCTACAATGAGCAGTTCTTC. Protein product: CASSRPLTDQSSYNEQFF.

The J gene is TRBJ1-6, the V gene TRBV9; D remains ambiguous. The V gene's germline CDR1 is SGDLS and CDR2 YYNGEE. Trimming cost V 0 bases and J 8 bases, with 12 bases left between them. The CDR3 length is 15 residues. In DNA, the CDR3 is TGTGCCAGCAGCGTAGAGGAGGGAAATTATTCACCCCTCCACTTT. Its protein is CASSVEEGNYSPLHF.

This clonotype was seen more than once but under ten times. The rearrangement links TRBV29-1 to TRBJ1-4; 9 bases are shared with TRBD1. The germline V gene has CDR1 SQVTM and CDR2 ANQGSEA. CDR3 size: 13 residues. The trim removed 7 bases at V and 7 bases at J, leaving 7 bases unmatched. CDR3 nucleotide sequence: TGCAGCGGTACCGGGACAGGGAGTGAAAAACTGTTTTTT. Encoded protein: CSGTGTGSEKLFF.

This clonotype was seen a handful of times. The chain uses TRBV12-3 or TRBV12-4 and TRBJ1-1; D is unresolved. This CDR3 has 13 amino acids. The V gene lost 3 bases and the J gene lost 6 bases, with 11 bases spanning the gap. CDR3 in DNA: TGTGCCAGCAGTTTGCCGTTGTCTCCTGAAGCTTTCTTT. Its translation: CASSLPLSPEAFF.

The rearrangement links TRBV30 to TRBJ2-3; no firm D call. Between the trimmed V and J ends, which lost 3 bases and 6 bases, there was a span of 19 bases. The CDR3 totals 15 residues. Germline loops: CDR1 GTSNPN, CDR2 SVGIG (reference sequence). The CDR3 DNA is TGTGCCTGGAGGGTAATGGGGAACGTAATGGATACGCAGTATTTT. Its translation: CAWRVMGNVMDTQYF.

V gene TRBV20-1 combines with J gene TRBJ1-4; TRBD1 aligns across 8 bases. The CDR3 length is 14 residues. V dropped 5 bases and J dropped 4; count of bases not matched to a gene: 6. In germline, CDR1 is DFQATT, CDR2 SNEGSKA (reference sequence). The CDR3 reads CSAEPTGVNEKLFF. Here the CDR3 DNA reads TGCAGTGCTGAACCGACAGGGGTTAATGAAAAACTGTTTTTT.

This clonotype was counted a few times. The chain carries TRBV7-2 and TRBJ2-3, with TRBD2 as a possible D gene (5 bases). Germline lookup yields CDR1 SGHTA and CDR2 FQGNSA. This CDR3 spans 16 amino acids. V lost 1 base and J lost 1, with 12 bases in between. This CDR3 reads CASSLVVRGGTDTQYF. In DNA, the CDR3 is TGTGCCAGCAGCTTAGTTGTTCGGGGAGGCACAGATACGCAGTATTTT.

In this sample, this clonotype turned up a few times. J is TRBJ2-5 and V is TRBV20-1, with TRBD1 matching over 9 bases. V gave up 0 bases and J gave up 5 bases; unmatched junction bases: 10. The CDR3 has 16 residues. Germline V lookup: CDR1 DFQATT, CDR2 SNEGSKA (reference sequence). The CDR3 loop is CSARDMGQGLGETQYF. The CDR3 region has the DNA TGCAGTGCTAGAGATATGGGACAGGGCTTAGGGGAGACCCAGTACTTC.

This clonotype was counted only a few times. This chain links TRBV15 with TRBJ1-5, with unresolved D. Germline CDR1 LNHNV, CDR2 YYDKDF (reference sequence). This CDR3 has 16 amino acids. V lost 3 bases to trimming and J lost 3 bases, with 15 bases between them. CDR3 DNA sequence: TGTGCCACCAGCAGGGATAGAGGACTTTTCAATCAGCCCCAGCATTTT. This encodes CATSRDRGLFNQPQHF.

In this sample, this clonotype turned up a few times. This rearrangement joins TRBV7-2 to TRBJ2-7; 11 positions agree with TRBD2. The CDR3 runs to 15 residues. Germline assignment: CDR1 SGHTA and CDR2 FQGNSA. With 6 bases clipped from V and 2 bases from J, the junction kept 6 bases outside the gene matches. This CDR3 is CASRLLAGVTYEQYF. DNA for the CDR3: TGTGCCAGCAGACTACTAGCGGGAGTTACCTACGAGCAGTACTTC.

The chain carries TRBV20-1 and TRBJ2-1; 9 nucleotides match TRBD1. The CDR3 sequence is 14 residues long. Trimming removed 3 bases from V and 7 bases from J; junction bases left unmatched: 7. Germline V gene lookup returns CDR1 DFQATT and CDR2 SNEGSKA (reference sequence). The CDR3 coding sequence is TGCAGTGCTAGCACAGGGGGCATACGGAATGAGCAGTTCTTC. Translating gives CSASTGGIRNEQFF.

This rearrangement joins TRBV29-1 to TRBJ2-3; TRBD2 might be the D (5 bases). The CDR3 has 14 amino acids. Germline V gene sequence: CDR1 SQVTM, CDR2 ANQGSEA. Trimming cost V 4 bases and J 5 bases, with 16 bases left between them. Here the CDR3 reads CSVAFAGKVDTQYF. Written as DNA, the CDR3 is TGCAGCGTTGCTTTTGCGGGCAAAGTAGATACGCAGTATTTT.

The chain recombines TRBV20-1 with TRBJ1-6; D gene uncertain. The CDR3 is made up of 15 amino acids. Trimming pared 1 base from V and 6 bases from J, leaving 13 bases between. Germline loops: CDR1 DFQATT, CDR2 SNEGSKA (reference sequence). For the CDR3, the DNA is TGCAGTGCTAGAGGTTGGACCGGACTTAATTCACCCCTCCACTTT. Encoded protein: CSARGWTGLNSPLHF.

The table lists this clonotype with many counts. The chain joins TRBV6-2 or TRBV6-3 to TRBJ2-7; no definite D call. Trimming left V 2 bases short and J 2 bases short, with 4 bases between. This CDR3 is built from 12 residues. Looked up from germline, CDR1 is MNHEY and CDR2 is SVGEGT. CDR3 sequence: CASSYTAYEQYF. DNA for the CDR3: TGTGCCAGCAGTTACACAGCCTACGAGCAGTACTTC.

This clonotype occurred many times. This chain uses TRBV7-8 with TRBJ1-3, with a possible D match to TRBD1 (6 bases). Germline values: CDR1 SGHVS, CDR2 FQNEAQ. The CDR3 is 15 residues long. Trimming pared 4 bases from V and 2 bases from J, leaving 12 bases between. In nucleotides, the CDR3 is TGTGCCAGCAGCTCCGGGACACGGGCTGGAAACACCATATATTTT. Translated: CASSSGTRAGNTIYF.

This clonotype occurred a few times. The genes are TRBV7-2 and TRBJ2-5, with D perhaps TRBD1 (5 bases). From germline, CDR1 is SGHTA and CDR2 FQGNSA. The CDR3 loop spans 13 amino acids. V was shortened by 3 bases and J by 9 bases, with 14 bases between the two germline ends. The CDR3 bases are TGTGCCAGCAGCTTGCAGGGTTTTAGGTCCCAGTACTTC. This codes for CASSLQGFRSQYF.

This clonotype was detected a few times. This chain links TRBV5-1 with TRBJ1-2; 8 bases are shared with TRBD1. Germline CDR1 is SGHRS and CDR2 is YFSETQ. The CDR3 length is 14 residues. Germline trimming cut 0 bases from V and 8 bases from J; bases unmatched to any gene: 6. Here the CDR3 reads CASSLGDRSDGYTF. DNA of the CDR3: TGCGCCAGCAGCTTGGGGGACAGGTCTGACGGCTACACCTTC.

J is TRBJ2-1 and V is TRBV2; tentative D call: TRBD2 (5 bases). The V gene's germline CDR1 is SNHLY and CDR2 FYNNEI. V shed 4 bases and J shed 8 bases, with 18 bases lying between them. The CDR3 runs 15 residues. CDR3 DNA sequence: TGTGCCAGCAGTGGGACTCGAATCGATGTCGATGAGCAGTTCTTC. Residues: CASSGTRIDVDEQFF.